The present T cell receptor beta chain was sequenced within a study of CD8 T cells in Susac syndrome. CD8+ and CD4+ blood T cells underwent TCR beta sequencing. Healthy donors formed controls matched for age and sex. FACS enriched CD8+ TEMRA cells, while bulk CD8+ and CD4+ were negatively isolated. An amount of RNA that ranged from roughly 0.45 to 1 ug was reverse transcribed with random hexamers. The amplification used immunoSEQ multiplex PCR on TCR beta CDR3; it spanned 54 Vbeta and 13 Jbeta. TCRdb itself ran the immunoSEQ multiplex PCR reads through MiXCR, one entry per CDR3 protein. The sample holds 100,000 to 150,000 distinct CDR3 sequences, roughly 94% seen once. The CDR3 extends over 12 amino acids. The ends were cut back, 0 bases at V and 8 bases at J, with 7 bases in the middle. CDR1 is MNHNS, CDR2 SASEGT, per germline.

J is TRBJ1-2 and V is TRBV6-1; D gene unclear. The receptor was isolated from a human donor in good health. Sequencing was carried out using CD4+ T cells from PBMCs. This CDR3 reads CASSEAAVGYTF. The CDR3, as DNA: TGTGCCAGCAGTGAAGCGGCGGTAGGCTACACCTTC.